What follows is one TCR beta chain and its context. This clonotype has more than one count but fewer than ten. Which antigen it targets is not known. There are no base qualities to consult, and no much larger clone falls within one base. The data were obtained in a study of response to subunit inactivated influenza vaccine (dated by TCRdb to the late 2010s). The study in broad terms: Deep quantitative T cell receptor repertoire profiling was used in the study to track responses to a trivalent subunit inactivated influenza vaccine.

Library prep was done by RT-PCR. Sequencing was performed on an Illumina HiSeq 2500. TCRdb handled the public reads itself, with Q25 trimming in fastp and clone calling in MiXCR, and kept productive beta chains. Here each entry gathers all rows of one CDR3 protein and keeps the most common genes and DNA. The sample table records about 180,000 distinct CDR3 sequences; nearly 9.5% of these occur just once. The biggest ten clones account for under 13% of the sample. Inclusive of the bounding cysteine and phenylalanine, the CDR3 is 15 residues long. Left in the record is the CDR3 DNA by itself, 45 bases read in frame from the first base. Taken from the germline V gene, the CDR1 and CDR2 loops are SGHRS and YFSETQ. V is clipped by 4 bases and J by 7 bases, and the sequence between their germline boundaries is 17 bases long. Findings and caveats that apply to the study as a whole: It was suggested by the authors that each seasonal influenza vaccination may recruit only a limited number of new T cells.

This receptor was obtained from a man in his fifties who received an inactivated influenza vaccine. Donor details come from another sample of the same person, matched by shared clones. The V gene is TRBV5-1 and the J gene is TRBJ1-4; perhaps TRBD1 is the D gene, with 5 bases matching. Sequenced material: non-naive T cells sorted from PBMCs, taken on the day of vaccination. This specimen's cell subset or site label, interpreted: memory T cell fraction. The CDR3 region: CASSLDSLSGEKLFF. In nucleotides, the sequence is TGCGCCAGCAGCCTTGACAGCCTGAGTGGTGAAAAACTGTTTTTT.